This TCR beta chain emerged from a study of response to subunit inactivated influenza vaccine (dated by TCRdb to the late 2010s). Concerning the study at large: The study used deep quantitative T cell receptor repertoire profiling to track responses to a trivalent subunit inactivated influenza vaccine. General study outcomes and caveats: It was suggested by the authors that each seasonal influenza vaccination may recruit only a limited number of new T cells.

From cysteine to phenylalanine, the CDR3 is 15 amino acids long. Only the CDR3 portion is preserved as DNA: 45 bases, with reading frame beginning at the first base. Trimming takes 5 bases from V and 2 bases from J, and the germline ends sit 16 bases apart. Per the germline V gene (reference sequence), LNHNV is the CDR1 and YYDKDF is the CDR2. Preparation of the library involved RT-PCR. Sequencing used an Illumina HiSeq 2500. TCRdb trimmed public reads at Q25 via fastp, called clones via MiXCR and kept in-frame beta chains. Each entry merges the rows of one CDR3 protein and shows their most common DNA and genes. Here the sample has 700,000 to 900,000 distinct CDR3 sequences; over 20% occur a single time. The ten biggest clones cover approximately 10% of the sample. On this clonotype: The clone's antigen remains unknown. Per-base quality was not reported, and no clone a single base away is much larger than it.

Material: PBMCs from blood, obtained 5 days after vaccination. The V gene is TRBV15 and the J gene is TRBJ2-7, with TRBD2 as a weak D call on 5 bases. The sequence derives from a man aged 45-65 years who received an inactivated influenza vaccine. Donor details come from another sample of the same person, matched by shared clones. The DNA sequence reads TGTGCCACCAGCTCAGAAGGAGGCGGTCCCTACGAGCAGTACTTC. Its translation is CATSSEGGGPYEQYF.